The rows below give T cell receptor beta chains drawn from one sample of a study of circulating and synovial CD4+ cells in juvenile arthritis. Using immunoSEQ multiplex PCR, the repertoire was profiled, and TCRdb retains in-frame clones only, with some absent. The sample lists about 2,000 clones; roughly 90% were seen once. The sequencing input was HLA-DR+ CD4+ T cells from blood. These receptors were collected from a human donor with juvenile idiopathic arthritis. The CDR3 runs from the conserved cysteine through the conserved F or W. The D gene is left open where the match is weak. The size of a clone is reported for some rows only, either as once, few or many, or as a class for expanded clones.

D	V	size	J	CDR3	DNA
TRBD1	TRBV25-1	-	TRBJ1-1	CASSDRQGLNTEAFF	TGTGCCAGCAGTGACCGACAGGGGCTGAACACTGAAGCTTTCTTT
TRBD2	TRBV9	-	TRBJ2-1	CASSASGSIYNEQFF	TGTGCCAGCAGCGCCAGCGGGAGTATCTACAATGAGCAGTTCTTC
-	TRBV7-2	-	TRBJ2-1	CASSSPLDNEQFF	TGTGCCAGCAGCTCCCCCCTCGACAATGAGCAGTTCTTC
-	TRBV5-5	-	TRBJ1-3	CASLKGHSGNTIYF	TGTGCCAGCCTGAAGGGACACTCTGGAAACACCATATATTTT
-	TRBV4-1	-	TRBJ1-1	CASSQERGGCTEAFF	TGCGCCAGCAGCCAAGAAAGGGGGGGGTGCACTGAAGCTTTCTTT
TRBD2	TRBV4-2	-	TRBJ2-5	CASSQGSSGTSWETQYF	TGTGCCAGCAGCCAAGGCTCATCCGGGACTAGCTGGGAGACCCAGTACTTC
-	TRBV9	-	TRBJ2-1	CASSINVVLTYNEQFF	TGTGCCAGCAGCATTAACGTGGTTCTAACCTACAATGAGCAGTTCTTC
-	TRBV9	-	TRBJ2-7	CASSVGQSYEQYF	TGTGCCAGCAGCGTAGGGCAGTCCTACGAGCAGTACTTC
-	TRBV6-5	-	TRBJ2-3	CASSYRGGGPRDTQYF	TGTGCCAGCAGTTACCGAGGGGGGGGCCCTCGGGATACGCAGTATTTT
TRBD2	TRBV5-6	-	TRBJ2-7	CASSFVASGSFDEQYF	TGTGCCAGCAGCTTCGTGGCAAGCGGGAGTTTTGACGAGCAGTACTTC
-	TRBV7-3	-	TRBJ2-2	CASSLGPRAGELFF	TGTGCCAGCAGCTTAGGGCCGAGGGCCGGGGAGCTGTTTTTT
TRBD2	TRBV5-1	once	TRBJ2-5	CASSLAGGEIGETQYF	TGCGCCAGCAGTCTAGCGGGGGGAGAGATAGGAGAGACCCAGTACTTC
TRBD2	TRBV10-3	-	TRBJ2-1	CAISRTSGRAGEQFF	TGTGCCATCAGTCGGACTAGCGGGAGGGCCGGAGAGCAGTTCTTC
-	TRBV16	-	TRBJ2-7	CASSQLGVYEQYF	TGTGCCAGCAGCCAACTAGGGGTGTACGAGCAGTACTTC
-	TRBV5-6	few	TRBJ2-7	CASSLGISAYEQYF	TGTGCCAGCAGCTTGGGGATCAGCGCCTACGAGCAGTACTTC
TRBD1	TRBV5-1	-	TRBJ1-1	CASSLDPPGQGTEAFF	TGCGCCAGCAGCTTGGATCCCCCGGGACAGGGGACTGAAGCTTTCTTT
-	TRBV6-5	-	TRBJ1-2	CASSQDTYYGYTF	TGTGCCAGCAGTCAGGACACCTACTATGGCTACACCTTC
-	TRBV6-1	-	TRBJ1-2	CASRTESPNYGYTF	TGTGCCAGCAGGACGGAGTCCCCTAACTATGGCTACACCTTC
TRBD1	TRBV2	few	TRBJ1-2	CASTRTGALYGYTF	TGTGCCAGCACCCGGACAGGGGCCCTCTATGGCTACACCTTC
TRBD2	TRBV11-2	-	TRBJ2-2	CASSLGPYGEAGTGELFF	TGTGCCAGCAGCTTAGGTCCCTATGGGGAAGCGGGGACCGGGGAGCTGTTTTTT
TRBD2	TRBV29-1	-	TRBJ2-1	CSVGPSKGLVVEQFF	TGCAGCGTTGGACCGTCTAAGGGACTAGTCGTTGAGCAGTTCTTC
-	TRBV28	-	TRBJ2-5	CASSLGRGTETQYF	TGTGCCAGCAGTTTAGGTCGGGGGACGGAGACCCAGTACTTC
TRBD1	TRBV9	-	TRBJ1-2	CASSVDRDYGYTF	TGTGCCAGCAGCGTGGACAGGGACTATGGCTACACCTTC
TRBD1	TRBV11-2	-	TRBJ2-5	CASSLLTIRDRGGETQYF	TGTGCCAGCAGCCTACTAACTATCAGGGACAGGGGAGGAGAGACCCAGTACTTC
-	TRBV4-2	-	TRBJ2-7	CASSQEGRGGEQYF	TGTGCCAGCAGCCAAGAGGGGCGGGGAGGCGAGCAGTACTTC
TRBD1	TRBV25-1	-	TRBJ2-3	CASSEQGADTQYF	TGTGCCAGCAGTGAACAGGGGGCAGATACGCAGTATTTT
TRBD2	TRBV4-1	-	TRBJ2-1	CASSLGLAGGPSHEQFF	TGCGCCAGCAGCCTCGGGCTAGCGGGGGGGCCTAGCCATGAGCAGTTCTTC
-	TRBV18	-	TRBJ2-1	CASSPVSGVGNEHFF	TGTGCCAGCTCACCCGTTTCGGGGGTGGGCAATGAGCATTTCTTC
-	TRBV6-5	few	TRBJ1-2	CASSYSISYGYTF	TGTGCCAGCAGTTACTCGATTAGCTATGGCTACACCTTC
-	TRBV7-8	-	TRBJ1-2	CASSFTGDGYTF	TGTGCCAGCAGCTTCACGGGAGATGGCTACACCTTC
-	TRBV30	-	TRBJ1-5	CAWSGGDHNQPQHF	TGTGCCTGGAGTGGGGGGGACCACAATCAGCCCCAGCATTTT
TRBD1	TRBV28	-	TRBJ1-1	CASSPPGQKNTEAFF	TGTGCCAGCAGTCCACCGGGACAGAAGAACACTGAAGCTTTCTTT
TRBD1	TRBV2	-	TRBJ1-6	CASRWTGDSPLHF	TGTGCCAGCAGGTGGACAGGGGATTCACCCCTCCACTTT
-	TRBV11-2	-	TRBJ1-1	CASSSTGTLEAFF	TGTGCCAGCAGCTCCACCGGGACATTGGAGGCTTTCTTT
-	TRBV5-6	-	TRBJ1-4	CASRAGNNEKLFF	TGTGCCAGCCGCGCGGGGAATAATGAAAAACTGTTTTTT
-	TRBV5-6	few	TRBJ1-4	CASSLEGRDPSTNEKLFF	TGTGCCAGCAGCTTGGAAGGGAGGGATCCTTCAACTAATGAAAAACTGTTTTTT
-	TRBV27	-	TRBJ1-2	CASSLIGATNYGYTF	TGTGCCAGCAGTTTGATTGGGGCTACTAACTATGGCTACACCTTC
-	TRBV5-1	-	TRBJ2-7	CASSLQGDEQYF	TGCGCCAGCAGCCTACAGGGTGACGAGCAGTACTTC
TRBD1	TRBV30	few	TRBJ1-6	CAWTGGSPYYNSPLHF	TGTGCCTGGACAGGGGGCAGTCCATACTATAATTCACCCCTCCACTTT
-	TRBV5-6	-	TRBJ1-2	CASSLDATGARGYTF	TGTGCCAGCAGCTTGGACGCGACAGGTGCTCGTGGCTACACCTTC
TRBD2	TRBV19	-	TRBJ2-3	CASSLSTGGYTDTQYF	TGTGCCAGTAGCCTCAGCACGGGGGGGTACACAGATACGCAGTATTTT
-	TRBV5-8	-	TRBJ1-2	CASSFREANYGYTF	TGTGCCAGCAGCTTCCGGGAGGCTAACTATGGCTACACCTTC
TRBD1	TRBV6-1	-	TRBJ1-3	CASSETHGTGHSGNTIYF	TGTGCCAGCAGTGAGACCCATGGGACAGGACACTCTGGAAACACCATATATTTT
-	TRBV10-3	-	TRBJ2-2	CAISESRGGELFF	TGTGCCATCAGTGAGTCTCGCGGGGGGGAGCTGTTTTTT
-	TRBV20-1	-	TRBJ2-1	CSALRDNEQFF	TGCAGTGCCCTCCGGGACAATGAGCAGTTCTTC
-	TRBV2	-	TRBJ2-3	CASSEGVGGRGTDTQYF	TGTGCCAGCAGTGAAGGGGTCGGGGGGCGCGGCACAGATACGCAGTATTTT
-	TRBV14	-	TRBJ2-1	CASSQGWVVDEQFF	TGTGCCAGCAGCCAGGGCTGGGTAGTCGATGAGCAGTTCTTC
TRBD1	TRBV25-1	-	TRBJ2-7	CASSPRSGGSYEQYF	TGTGCCAGTAGTCCTCGTTCAGGGGGCTCCTACGAGCAGTACTTC
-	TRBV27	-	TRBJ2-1	CASSLQQVEGYYNEQFF	TGTGCCAGCAGTTTACAGCAGGTGGAGGGATACTACAATGAGCAGTTCTTC
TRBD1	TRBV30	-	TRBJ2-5	CAWSVTGGRETQYF	TGTGCCTGGAGTGTTACAGGGGGCCGGGAGACCCAGTACTTC